This is a list of T cell receptor beta chains from one sample in a study of shared T cell receptors in the human thymus. Assay: immunoSEQ multiplex PCR; the TCRdb copy retains only in-frame clones and omits some. This sample yields about 660,000 clones, of which 87% are seen a single time; roughly 0.0087% belongs to the top ten. The same sample was also studied in work on human thymus T cells.

Sequencing input: thymocytes. All receptors come from a boy under two years old with a congenital heart defect. CDR3s include the opening cysteine and the closing phenylalanine or tryptophan. D genes are given only for firm matches. Size is stated for part of the rows, as once, few or many counts, or as a class when the clone is expanded.

abundance | j_gene | v_gene | d_gene | CDR3aa | CDR3nt
- | TRBJ2-3 | TRBV4-1 | TRBD2 | CASSQDGGGGADTQYF | TGCGCCAGCAGCCAAGATGGGGGCGGGGGGGCAGATACGCAGTATTTT
once | TRBJ2-7 | TRBV7-9 | TRBD1 | CASSLTTGGRYEQYF | TGTGCCAGCAGCTTAACGACAGGGGGCAGGTACGAGCAGTACTTC
- | TRBJ1-1 | TRBV27 | TRBD1 | CASSILGTGSKAGTEAFF | TGTGCCAGCAGCATCCTCGGGACAGGGTCGAAAGCGGGCACTGAAGCTTTCTTT
- | TRBJ1-5 | TRBV28 | - | CASSPGRGQPQHF | TGTGCCAGCAGTCCCGGCCGAGGCCAGCCCCAGCATTTT
- | TRBJ2-5 | TRBV9 | - | CASSVDPGVETQYF | TGTGCCAGCAGCGTAGATCCGGGGGTGGAGACCCAGTACTTC
- | TRBJ2-2 | TRBV27 | TRBD1 | CASSFRGSTGELFF | TGTGCCAGCAGTTTCAGGGGGTCCACCGGGGAGCTGTTTTTT
- | TRBJ2-2 | TRBV30 | - | CAWMTVNTGELFF | TGTGCCTGGATGACAGTGAACACCGGGGAGCTGTTTTTT
- | TRBJ2-7 | TRBV25-1 | - | CASSESDYDEQYF | TGTGCCAGCAGTGAATCGGACTATGACGAGCAGTACTTC
- | TRBJ2-7 | TRBV28 | TRBD1 | CASSLDRVTYEQYF | TGTGCCAGCAGTTTGGACAGGGTTACTTACGAGCAGTACTTC
- | TRBJ1-2 | TRBV28 | TRBD1 | CASSRPISDRDREGGYTF | TGTGCCAGCAGCCGGCCTATCTCGGATCGGGACAGGGAAGGAGGCTACACCTTC
- | TRBJ2-7 | TRBV28 | - | CASRDIYEQYF | TGTGCCAGCAGGGACATCTACGAGCAGTACTTC
- | TRBJ1-3 | TRBV27 | - | CASKPGVIGNTIYF | TGTGCCAGCAAGCCAGGGGTGATTGGAAACACCATATATTTT